The 28 T cell receptor beta chains listed next were all sequenced from one sample in a study of blood T cell repertoires in COVID-19. Clones were read by immunoSEQ multiplex PCR, and TCRdb kept only the in-frame ones, dropping some. The table records around 180,000 clones, around 80% of them present only once. Sequencing input: PBMCs or T cells enriched from blood (not recorded which). The receptors were gathered from a woman aged 45-60 years with acute COVID-19.

The gene calls are TRBV5-4 and TRBJ2-3, with D perhaps matching TRBD2 (6 bases). V gave up 4 bases and J gave up 8 bases, with 23 bases separating them. The CDR3 covers 16 residues. Germline CDR1 and CDR2: SGHNT and YYREEE (reference sequence). CDR3 DNA sequence: TGTGCCAGCAGCACCGGGACTCCTCGTGCAACGTTTACGCAGTATTTT. Encoded protein: CASSTGTPRATFTQYF.

The V gene is TRBV18, the J gene TRBJ2-1; the D is unclear. The V gene's germline CDR1 is KGHSH and CDR2 LQKENI. The V gene lost 6 bases and the J gene lost 10 bases, with 10 bases spanning the gap. This CDR3 has 11 residues. The CDR3 sequence: CASSPRLEQFF. DNA for the CDR3: TGTGCCAGCTCCCCTCGACTGGAGCAGTTCTTC.

On this clone: The sample holds other DNA sequences that translate to the same CDR3. The chain is built from TRBV29-1 and TRBJ2-1, with 14 bases aligning to TRBD2. Per the germline V gene, CDR1 is SQVTM and CDR2 is ANQGSEA. CDR3 length: 16 residues. V lost 6 bases, J lost 0 bases, and 4 bases stayed unmatched. CDR3 region: CSVEGLAGASYNEQFF. In DNA, the CDR3 is TGCAGCGTGGAGGGACTAGCGGGGGCCTCCTACAATGAGCAGTTCTTC.

This clone has just a few counts. The chain uses TRBV11-2 and TRBJ2-2, with 9 nucleotides matching TRBD2. The V gene end was trimmed by 8 bases and the J gene end by 5 bases; junction bases not matched to a gene: 9. Germline V gives CDR1 SGHAT, CDR2 FQNNGV. The CDR3 is 15 amino acids. The CDR3 bases are TGTGCCAGCCGGTTAGGACTAGCGTCAACCGGGGAGCTGTTTTTT. This translates into CASRLGLASTGELFF.

V and J are TRBV28 and TRBJ1-5, with D perhaps TRBD1 (5 bases). The CDR3 extends over 13 amino acids. Per the germline V gene, CDR1 is MDHEN and CDR2 is SYDVKM. The V and J ends lost 3 bases and 7 bases respectively, with 10 bases between them. The CDR3 bases are TGTGCCAGCAGTTTCGGGGGAGGGCAGCCCCAGCATTTT. Its translation: CASSFGGGQPQHF.

This chain connects TRBV6-5 to TRBJ1-1; 7 bases fit TRBD1. This CDR3 is built from 14 residues. Germline V CDR1 and CDR2: MNHEY, SVGAGI. With 6 bases clipped from V and 8 bases from J, the junction kept 12 bases outside the gene matches. The chain's CDR3 is CASRDDRGQVEAFF. CDR3 sequence (DNA): TGTGCCAGCAGAGACGACAGAGGACAGGTCGAAGCTTTCTTT.

V usage is TRBV7-6 and J usage is TRBJ1-4; 10 positions agree with TRBD1. CDR3 length equals 14 residues. The V gene's germline CDR1 is SGHVS and CDR2 FNYEAQ. The junction had 5 bases not matched to a gene; V was cut back by 5 bases and J by 8 bases. CDR3 DNA: TGTGCCAGCAGCCGGGACAGGGGTCGGGAAAAACTGTTTTTT. Translation gives CASSRDRGREKLFF. The full variable domain, its missing parts supplied by reference TRBV7-6 and TRBJ1-4, is GAGVSQSPRYKVTKRGQDVALRCDPISGHVSLYWYRQALGQGPEFLTYFNYEAQQDKSGLPNDRFSAERPEGSISTLTIQRTEQRDSAMYRCASSRDRGREKLFFGSGTQLSVL.

The chain recombines TRBV11-2 with TRBJ1-1; D is unresolved. V was cut by 3 bases and J by 10 bases, with 15 bases left in between. Germline V gives CDR1 SGHAT, CDR2 FQNNGV. The CDR3 is 13 amino acids. For the CDR3, the DNA is TGTGCCAGCAGCTTGTCGTCGATACCGGGAGCTTTCTTT. It translates to CASSLSSIPGAFF.

The gene calls are TRBV5-1 and TRBJ1-4, with TRBD1 as a possible D gene (5 bases). The CDR3 sequence is 13 residues long. V was trimmed by 0 bases and J by 8 bases, leaving 8 bases between them. CDR1 and CDR2 (germline): SGHRS, YFSETQ. Written as DNA, the CDR3 is TGCGCCAGCAGCTTGGTTGGGGCAGAAAAACTGTTTTTT. Residues: CASSLVGAEKLFF. Looking up the rest from reference TRBV5-1 and TRBJ1-4 gives the full variable domain: KAGVTQTPRYLIKTRGQQVTLSCSPISGHRSVSWYQQTPGQGLQFLFEYFSETQRNKGNFPGRFSGRQFSNSRSEMNVSTLELGDSALYLCASSLVGAEKLFFGSGTQLSVL.

The CDR3 here is CASSLKPPPLPAYGYTF. The CDR3 bases are TGTGCCAGTAGTCTTAAACCCCCACCGCTACCCGCCTATGGCTACACCTTC. The chain links TRBV19 to TRBJ1-2, with no clear D. Between the trimmed V and J ends, which lost 5 bases and 4 bases, there was a span of 23 bases. The CDR3 is 17 residues long. Germline V gene lookup returns CDR1 LNHDA and CDR2 SQIVND (reference sequence).

This chain links TRBV6-2 or TRBV6-3 with TRBJ2-6; tentative D call: TRBD1 (6 bases). V lost 2 bases and J 1 base, leaving 9 bases between the germline ends. CDR1 and CDR2 (germline): MNHEY, SVGEGT. This CDR3 contains 16 residues. The CDR3 loop is CASSYPRGSGANVLTF. The CDR3 DNA reads TGTGCCAGCAGTTACCCTAGGGGGTCTGGGGCCAACGTCCTGACTTTC.

This clone showed up many times. V gene TRBV7-2 combines with J gene TRBJ2-1; tentative D call: TRBD1 (5 bases). Trimming stripped 3 bases from V and 6 bases from J, with 15 bases between. This CDR3 has 15 amino acids. Per germline, CDR1 SGHTA and CDR2 FQGNSA. CDR3 sequence (DNA): TGTGCCAGCAGCTTGGGGCGTGTATTCCTCAATGAGCAGTTCTTC. This sequence encodes CASSLGRVFLNEQFF. Based on the CDR3 plus reference TRBV7-2 and TRBJ2-1, the full variable domain is GAGVSQSPSNKVTEKGKDVELRCDPISGHTALYWYRQSLGQGLEFLIYFQGNSAPDKSGLPSDRFSAERTGGSVSTLTIQRTQQEDSAVYLCASSLGRVFLNEQFFGPGTRLTVL.

This clone was seen repeatedly, ten times or more. The chain is built from TRBV6-1 and TRBJ2-7; D call uncertain. Germline values: CDR1 MNHNS, CDR2 SASEGT. This CDR3 region has 14 residues. Trimming removed 1 base from V and 3 bases from J, with 10 bases in between. CDR3 region: CASSEGYNNYEQYV. In DNA, the CDR3 is TGTGCCAGCAGTGAAGGATACAACAACTACGAGCAGTACGTC.

This rearrangement joins TRBV7-8 to TRBJ2-5, with 8 nucleotides matching TRBD2. The CDR3 totals 16 residues. V dropped 1 base and J dropped 2; count of bases not matched to a gene: 6. CDR1 is SGHVS and CDR2 is FQNEAQ in the germline V gene. The CDR3 is CASSLGTGGGQETQYF. In nucleotides, the CDR3 is TGTGCCAGCAGCTTAGGTACCGGGGGGGGACAAGAGACCCAGTACTTC.

V usage is TRBV7-6 and J usage is TRBJ1-6, with 7 bases aligning to TRBD1. Germline V gene lookup returns CDR1 SGHVS and CDR2 FNYEAQ. This CDR3 is built from 15 residues. The V segment lost 0 bases and the J segment 8 bases; nucleotides outside the gene matches: 4. The CDR3 sequence: CASSLANRGDSPLHF. For the CDR3, the DNA is TGTGCCAGCAGCTTAGCGAACAGGGGTGATTCACCCCTCCACTTT.

V usage is TRBV2 and J usage is TRBJ1-4, with 7 bases lining up with TRBD1. V dropped 6 bases and J dropped 3; count of bases not matched to a gene: 4. The CDR3 sequence is 14 residues long. Germline CDR1 SNHLY, CDR2 FYNNEI. This CDR3 reads CASSDRASNEKLFF. Here the CDR3 DNA reads TGTGCCAGCAGCGACAGGGCCTCTAATGAAAAACTGTTTTTT. Full variable domain (remainder filled in from reference TRBV2 and TRBJ1-4): EPEVTQTPSHQVTQMGQEVILRCVPISNHLYFYWYRQILGQKVEFLVSFYNNEISEKSEIFDDQFSVERPDGSNFTLKIRSTKLEDSAMYFCASSDRASNEKLFFGSGTQLSVL.

The rearrangement joins TRBV3-1 (or the pseudogene TRBV3-2) to TRBJ2-1; D may be TRBD1 (6 bases). The length of the CDR3 is 16 residues. Trimming cost V 4 bases and J 0 bases, with 13 bases left between them. Germline V gene lookup returns CDR1 LGHDT and CDR2 YNNKEL (reference sequence). The CDR3 is CASSLLGQSSYNEQFF. CDR3 in DNA: TGTGCCAGCAGCCTACTCGGACAGAGCTCCTACAATGAGCAGTTCTTC.

This sequence joins TRBV29-1 and TRBJ1-1, with 8 bases fitting TRBD1. The J segment lost 6 bases and the V segment lost 6 bases, leaving 6 bases of the junction unmatched. The CDR3 is 12 amino acids. Germline CDR1 is SQVTM and CDR2 is ANQGSEA. This CDR3 reads CSVIRGHAEAFF. The CDR3 region has the DNA TGCAGCGTAATCAGGGGGCACGCTGAAGCTTTCTTT.

The V and J genes are TRBV11-1 and TRBJ2-3; unclear D gene. The CDR3 loop spans 15 amino acids. Germline assignment: CDR1 SGHAT and CDR2 FQDESV (reference sequence). The V end was cut by 3 bases, the J end by 1 base, with 11 bases between. CDR3 nucleotides: TGTGCCAGCAGCTTGAGTACCCCGGGCACAGATACGCAGTATTTT. This translates into CASSLSTPGTDTQYF. The entire variable domain, with the rest obtained from reference TRBV11-1 and TRBJ2-3, is as follows: EAEVAQSPRYKITEKSQAVAFWCDPISGHATLYWYRQILGQGPELLVQFQDESVVDDSQLPKDRFSAERLKGVDSTLKIQPAELGDSAMYLCASSLSTPGTDTQYFGPGTRLTVL.

This chain joins TRBV27 and TRBJ2-7; the D gene is possibly TRBD1 (6 bases). The V and J ends lost 6 bases and 8 bases respectively, with 17 bases between them. CDR3 size: 13 residues. Germline values: CDR1 MNHEY, CDR2 SMNVEV (reference sequence). In nucleotides, the CDR3 is TGTGCCAGCAGCCTTGGGGCAGGGGCCCAGCAGTACGTC. Its translation is CASSLGAGAQQYV.

This clone was seen a handful of times. The genes are TRBV27 and TRBJ1-1, with 7 positions matching TRBD1. J gave up 2 bases and V 5 bases, and 11 bases lay outside the gene matches. The CDR3 sequence is 16 residues long. Germline CDR1 and CDR2: MNHEY and SMNVEV (reference sequence). The CDR3 loop reads CASSPDRVLLNTEAFF. In nucleotides, the CDR3 is TGTGCCAGCAGTCCAGACAGGGTTCTCCTCAACACTGAAGCTTTCTTT.

This clone was counted a few times. This chain connects TRBV28 to TRBJ1-5; TRBD1 aligns across 10 bases. V was pared by 6 bases and J by 3 bases, with 8 bases of the junction left unmatched. CDR3 size: 16 residues. CDR1 and CDR2 from the germline V gene are MDHEN and SYDVKM. The CDR3 bases are TGTGCCAGCAGACCCGCGGGACAGGGGCCCAATCAGCCCCAGCATTTT. This translates into CASRPAGQGPNQPQHF.

There are a few counts of this clone. The rearrangement links TRBV29-1 to TRBJ2-5; 8 bases align to TRBD2. Unmatched junction bases numbered 8, after V lost 4 bases and J lost 7 bases. Germline CDR1 reads SQVTM; CDR2 reads ANQGSEA. The CDR3 spans 13 residues. CDR3: CSVGDSGVSTQYF. The DNA of the CDR3 is TGCAGCGTTGGTGATAGCGGGGTCTCGACCCAGTACTTC.

This clone came up once. This chain uses TRBV7-2 with TRBJ1-2; TRBD1 matches 8 bases. The V gene end was trimmed by 8 bases and the J gene end by 1 base; junction bases not matched to a gene: 15. Germline CDR1 SGHTA, CDR2 FQGNSA. The CDR3 runs to 17 residues. Here the CDR3 DNA reads TGTGCCAGCGCAGGGGGCAAATCCGGCACGCTTAACTATGGCTACACCTTC. Translation: CASAGGKSGTLNYGYTF.

The chain combines TRBV27 with TRBJ1-2, with 7 bases that match TRBD1. Germline CDR1 MNHEY, CDR2 SMNVEV (reference sequence). The CDR3 covers 13 residues. The trim removed 8 bases at V and 6 bases at J, leaving 9 bases unmatched. Here the CDR3 reads CASRDREVDGYTF. The CDR3 region has the DNA TGTGCCAGCCGAGACAGGGAAGTAGATGGCTACACCTTC.

The genes are TRBV30 and TRBJ2-3, with D possibly TRBD2 on 7 matching bases. Germline V lookup: CDR1 GTSNPN, CDR2 SVGIG (reference sequence). The CDR3 covers 16 residues. Trimming removed 0 bases at V and 2 bases at J, with 15 bases between. The CDR3 sequence: CAWSVRGGGDTDTQYF. CDR3 nucleotides: TGTGCCTGGAGTGTACGAGGAGGGGGGGACACAGATACGCAGTATTTT.

The V call is TRBV28, the J call TRBJ1-2; D may be TRBD1 (5 bases). Germline assignment: CDR1 MDHEN and CDR2 SYDVKM. The germline V and J ends were trimmed by 5 bases and 8 bases, with 18 bases remaining between them. The CDR3 has 14 amino acids. The CDR3 DNA reads TGTGCCAGCAGTCTCACCTCGGGACTCGGGGGCTACACCTTC. Translation: CASSLTSGLGGYTF.

V and J are TRBV7-9 and TRBJ1-2; no firm D call. The ends were cut back, 4 bases at V and 8 bases at J, with 14 bases in the middle. The CDR3 runs to 13 residues. Germline CDR1 SEHNR, CDR2 FQNEAQ (reference sequence). DNA for the CDR3: TGTGCCAGCAGCTACCCCGACGGGAGAGGCTACACCTTC. Protein: CASSYPDGRGYTF.